Presented here are 30 T cell receptor beta chains from one specimen sequenced in a study of T cell changes during pregnancy in multiple sclerosis. Profiled with immunoSEQ multiplex PCR; TCRdb holds only in-frame clones, not every one. The data contain fewer than 90,000 clones, 85% to 95% of them seen just once; the ten biggest clones take up about 1.6%. The material was peripheral blood, obtained after pregnancy. The source is a female donor in good health, enrolled as a control in a pregnancy study.

This clone was counted once. The genes are TRBV7-9 and TRBJ2-7; D not certain. Trimming took 4 bases from V and 0 from J, leaving 4 bases between them. In germline, CDR1 is SEHNR, CDR2 FQNEAQ (reference sequence). The CDR3 consists of 12 residues. The CDR3 reads CASSSVSYEQYF. DNA of the CDR3: TGTGCCAGCAGCTCCGTCTCCTACGAGCAGTACTTC.

This clone was counted once. The chain combines TRBV2 with TRBJ2-1; 9 nucleotides match TRBD1. The CDR3 consists of 14 residues. V dropped 6 bases and J dropped 6; count of bases not matched to a gene: 6. Germline V lookup: CDR1 SNHLY, CDR2 FYNNEI. The CDR3 loop is CASSALGQGNEQFF. The CDR3 region has the DNA TGTGCCAGCAGCGCATTGGGACAGGGCAATGAGCAGTTCTTC.

This chain's CDR3 is CASSSQRFSYNEQFF. The CDR3 nucleotides are TGTGCCAGCAGCTCCCAGCGGTTCTCCTACAATGAGCAGTTCTTC. The chain couples TRBV11-1 to TRBJ2-1, with D maybe TRBD2 (5 bases). In germline, CDR1 is SGHAT, CDR2 FQDESV (reference sequence). The CDR3 totals 15 residues. Trimming shortened V by 4 bases and J by 0 bases, and 10 bases separated the two germline ends. Supplemented by reference TRBV11-1 and TRBJ2-1, the full variable domain reads EAEVAQSPRYKITEKSQAVAFWCDPISGHATLYWYRQILGQGPELLVQFQDESVVDDSQLPKDRFSAERLKGVDSTLKIQPAELGDSAMYLCASSSQRFSYNEQFFGPGTRLTVL.

The chain carries TRBV6-1 and TRBJ1-5, with 7 positions matching TRBD1. Germline loops: CDR1 MNHNS, CDR2 SASEGT. The CDR3 extends over 17 amino acids. The junction had 12 bases not matched to a gene; V was cut back by 2 bases and J by 5 bases. This CDR3 is CASSEPGTEGPYQPQHF. The CDR3 DNA follows: TGTGCCAGCAGTGAACCGGGGACAGAGGGACCCTATCAGCCCCAGCATTTT.

The rearrangement joins TRBV11-2 to TRBJ2-1; 9 nucleotides match TRBD2. The CDR3 contains 18 residues. Germline CDR1 SGHAT, CDR2 FQNNGV. With 5 bases clipped from V and 0 bases from J, the junction kept 11 bases outside the gene matches. The CDR3 bases are TGTGCCAGCAGCCCATTAGCGGGGGCTACTAGCTCCTACAATGAGCAGTTCTTC. It yields the protein CASSPLAGATSSYNEQFF.

The rearrangement links TRBV19 to TRBJ2-1, with 16 bases identical to TRBD2. Per germline, CDR1 LNHDA and CDR2 SQIVND (reference sequence). V trimming: 1 base; J trimming: 9 bases; junction bases outside the gene matches: 9. CDR3 size: 18 residues. The CDR3 bases are TGTGCCAGTAGTATAGGAGCCTTAGGGACTAGCGGGAGGGGTGAGCAGTTCTTC. It translates to CASSIGALGTSGRGEQFF.

This clone was detected only once. The chain links TRBV7-2 to TRBJ2-1; 8 nucleotides match TRBD2. V was pared by 2 bases and J by 8 bases, with 14 bases of the junction left unmatched. From germline, CDR1 is SGHTA and CDR2 FQGNSA. The CDR3 loop spans 17 amino acids. CDR3 residues: CASSLQTAGALVYEQFF. CDR3 sequence (DNA): TGTGCCAGCAGCTTACAAACAGCGGGAGCCTTAGTATATGAGCAGTTCTTC. The full variable domain, in which reference TRBV7-2 and TRBJ2-1 provide the parts outside the CDR3, is GAGVSQSPSNKVTEKGKDVELRCDPISGHTALYWYRQSLGQGLEFLIYFQGNSAPDKSGLPSDRFSAERTGGSVSTLTIQRTQQEDSAVYLCASSLQTAGALVYEQFFGPGTRLTVL.

V usage is TRBV7-2 and J usage is TRBJ2-3; the D gene is possibly TRBD2 (5 bases). From germline, CDR1 is SGHTA and CDR2 FQGNSA. The CDR3 has 15 residues. Trimming removed 5 bases at V and 0 bases at J, with 12 bases between. The CDR3 sequence: CASSPTRTSTDTQYF. The CDR3 coding sequence is TGTGCCAGCAGCCCCACGAGGACTAGCACAGATACGCAGTATTTT.

The rearrangement uses TRBV14 and TRBJ1-3; D not certain. V lost 1 base to trimming and J lost 0 bases, with 7 bases between them. The CDR3 runs to 15 residues. The germline CDR1 and CDR2 sequences are SGHDN and FVKESK. The CDR3 DNA sequence: TGTGCCAGCAGCCAAGGTTCCCACTCTGGAAACACCATATATTTT. This encodes CASSQGSHSGNTIYF.

The chain joins TRBV10-3 to TRBJ2-2, with 7 positions matching TRBD2. This CDR3 is 14 amino acids long. With 6 bases clipped from V and 8 bases from J, the junction kept 9 bases outside the gene matches. Germline V gene sequence: CDR1 ENHRY, CDR2 SYGVKD. The chain's CDR3 is CAISGSGTGGELFF. In nucleotides, the CDR3 is TGTGCCATCAGCGGGAGCGGGACGGGGGGGGAGCTGTTTTTT.

The rearrangement uses TRBV7-6 and TRBJ2-3, with 7 bases fitting TRBD2. From germline, CDR1 is SGHVS and CDR2 FNYEAQ. The ends lost 2 bases at V and 3 bases at J; junction bases unmatched: 5. The CDR3 is made up of 15 amino acids. CDR3 in DNA: TGTGCCAGCAGCTTAACGGCGGGAGTGACAGATACGCAGTATTTT. Protein product: CASSLTAGVTDTQYF. Supplemented by reference TRBV7-6 and TRBJ2-3, the full variable domain reads GAGVSQSPRYKVTKRGQDVALRCDPISGHVSLYWYRQALGQGPEFLTYFNYEAQQDKSGLPNDRFSAERPEGSISTLTIQRTEQRDSAMYRCASSLTAGVTDTQYFGPGTRLTVL.

This chain joins TRBV6-4 and TRBJ2-2; the match to TRBD1 covers 8 bases. Germline V lookup: CDR1 MRHNA, CDR2 SNTAGT. The V gene end was trimmed by 5 bases and the J gene end by 2 bases; junction bases not matched to a gene: 7. The CDR3 has 16 residues. The CDR3 DNA reads as TGTGCCAGCAGTTTCGGACAGGGCGGTAACACCGGGGAGCTGTTTTTT. Protein sequence: CASSFGQGGNTGELFF.

The rearrangement joins TRBV7-2 to TRBJ2-7; 11 bases are shared with TRBD2. J gave up 2 bases and V 5 bases, and 11 bases lay outside the gene matches. The CDR3 has 17 amino acids. Looked up from germline, CDR1 is SGHTA and CDR2 is FQGNSA. In DNA form, the CDR3 reads TGTGCCAGCAGCCTACGAGGTAGCGGGAGGGCCCCCTACGAGCAGTACTTC. Translated: CASSLRGSGRAPYEQYF. Filled out from reference TRBV7-2 and TRBJ2-7, the complete variable domain reads GAGVSQSPSNKVTEKGKDVELRCDPISGHTALYWYRQSLGQGLEFLIYFQGNSAPDKSGLPSDRFSAERTGGSVSTLTIQRTQQEDSAVYLCASSLRGSGRAPYEQYFGPGTRLTVT.

This chain connects TRBV19 to TRBJ2-7; the match to TRBD1 covers 9 bases. The CDR3 contains 16 residues. Germline V gene data show CDR1 as LNHDA and CDR2 as SQIVND (reference sequence). CDR3 sequence reads: CATSSVGTGLFYEQYF. CDR3 bases: TGTGCAACCAGTAGTGTCGGGACAGGGCTTTTTTACGAGCAGTACTTC.

V gene TRBV11-3 combines with J gene TRBJ2-7, with TRBD2 identical over 9 bases. This CDR3 has 14 amino acids. The germline V gene has CDR1 SGHNT and CDR2 YENEEA. J lost 5 bases, V lost 1 base, and 3 bases had no gene match. The CDR3 protein is CASSLVSGSNEQYF. CDR3 DNA: TGTGCCAGCAGCTTAGTTAGCGGGAGCAACGAGCAGTACTTC.

V gene TRBV15 combines with J gene TRBJ2-3, with D perhaps TRBD2 (5 bases). V gave up 7 bases and J gave up 6 bases, with 20 bases separating them. Germline CDR1 reads LNHNV; CDR2 reads YYDKDF (reference sequence). CDR3 length: 15 amino acids. The CDR3: CATNGISAGNDTQYF. CDR3 bases: TGTGCCACCAACGGGATCTCCGCTGGAAATGATACGCAGTATTTT.

The rearrangement joins TRBV7-2 to TRBJ2-1, with unresolved D. The germline V and J ends were trimmed by 5 bases and 4 bases, with 15 bases remaining between them. Looked up from germline, CDR1 is SGHTA and CDR2 is FQGNSA. The CDR3 extends over 15 amino acids. The CDR3 is CASSPPGASYNEQFF. In DNA, the CDR3 is TGTGCCAGCAGCCCCCCCGGAGCGAGTTACAATGAGCAGTTCTTC.

The V and J genes are TRBV19 and TRBJ1-4, with a possible D match to TRBD1 (5 bases). Germline V gives CDR1 LNHDA, CDR2 SQIVND (reference sequence). Trimming took off 5 bases at V and 6 bases at J, with 13 bases between the two ends. The CDR3 contains 14 residues. CDR3 sequence (DNA): TGTGCCAGTAGTCTCACGTCGGGGGATGAAAAACTGTTTTTT. This codes for CASSLTSGDEKLFF.

V and J are TRBV19 and TRBJ1-1; D unclear. CDR3 length equals 13 residues. Germline V CDR1 and CDR2: LNHDA, SQIVND (reference sequence). The V gene lost 1 base and the J gene lost 1 base, with 4 bases spanning the gap. CDR3 sequence reads: CASSIGRNTEAFF. The CDR3 DNA is TGTGCCAGTAGTATAGGCAGGAACACTGAAGCTTTCTTT.

The V gene is TRBV11-2, the J gene TRBJ2-7; D possibly corresponds to TRBD2 (5 bases). V lost 1 base to trimming and J lost 9 bases, with 19 bases between them. CDR3 length: 15 amino acids. Germline V lookup: CDR1 SGHAT, CDR2 FQNNGV. DNA of the CDR3: TGTGCCAGCAGCTTAGTTGGGTCTTTCGGGAACGGGCAGTACTTC. It codes for CASSLVGSFGNGQYF.

In nucleotides, the CDR3 is TGTGCCACCAGCAGAGATCCCGGGGGCCAAGAGACCCAGTACTTC. Translating it yields CATSRDPGGQETQYF. The rearrangement links TRBV15 to TRBJ2-5; TRBD2 is a possible D gene (6 bases). Germline CDR1 LNHNV, CDR2 YYDKDF (reference sequence). Trimming took 0 bases from V and 1 from J, leaving 9 bases between them. The CDR3 consists of 15 residues.

The V and J genes are TRBV7-2 and TRBJ2-5; possibly TRBD1 for D (6 bases). This CDR3 contains 13 residues. Germline V lookup: CDR1 SGHTA, CDR2 FQGNSA. The V end lost 1 base, the J end lost 5 bases, and 8 bases lay between the germline ends. The CDR3 spells CASSLGRGETQYF. The CDR3 nucleotides read TGTGCCAGCAGCTTAGGAAGGGGGGAGACCCAGTACTTC.

V and J are TRBV19 and TRBJ1-2, with D possibly being TRBD1 (5 bases). This CDR3 region has 14 residues. Deletions cut 11 bases from V and 4 bases from J, with 20 bases between. CDR1 is LNHDA and CDR2 is SQIVND in the germline V gene (reference sequence). CDR3 coding DNA: TGTGCCGCCTCTGGGACTCCCGGGATCTATGGCTACACCTTC. As protein: CAASGTPGIYGYTF.

The rearrangement joins TRBV18 to TRBJ2-7; 12 bases are a match to TRBD2. CDR1 is KGHSH, CDR2 LQKENI, per germline. This CDR3 region has 16 residues. V lost 2 bases to trimming and J lost 0 bases; unmatched junction nucleotides: 2. The CDR3 loop reads CASSPALAGGSYEQYF. The CDR3 nucleotides read TGTGCCAGCTCACCAGCACTAGCGGGAGGCTCCTACGAGCAGTACTTC.

The V call is TRBV7-9, the J call TRBJ2-5, with 7 bases fitting TRBD2. CDR1 SEHNR and CDR2 FQNEAQ come from the germline V gene (reference sequence). CDR3 length: 18 amino acids. The V segment lost 2 bases and the J segment 1 base; nucleotides outside the gene matches: 13. The DNA for the CDR3 is TGTGCCAGCAGCTTACGTTTGTTAGCGGGTAGAGCCCAAGAGACCCAGTACTTC. This codes for CASSLRLLAGRAQETQYF.

CDR3 region: CASSQRGDRVVNTEAFF. CDR3 nucleotide sequence: TGCGCCAGCAGCCAACGGGGGGACAGGGTGGTGAACACTGAAGCTTTCTTT. The V and J genes are TRBV4-1 and TRBJ1-1; TRBD1 matches 9 bases. Germline V gene lookup returns CDR1 MGHRA and CDR2 YSYEKL. The CDR3 length is 17 residues. V was pared by 2 bases and J by 0 bases, with 7 bases of the junction left unmatched.

The rearrangement links TRBV5-6 to TRBJ2-5; TRBD1 matches at 12 bases. CDR1 and CDR2 (germline): SGHDT, YYEEEE. The CDR3 loop spans 16 amino acids. The V and J ends lost 1 base and 5 bases, in that order; junction bases with no gene match: 6. The CDR3 here is CASSLQGQGAGETQYF. The DNA for the CDR3 is TGTGCCAGCAGCTTGCAGGGACAGGGGGCGGGGGAGACCCAGTACTTC.

The chain combines TRBV29-1 with TRBJ1-1, with D tentatively TRBD1 (5 bases). The germline V gene encodes CDR1 SQVTM and CDR2 ANQGSEA. CDR3 length: 12 residues. Deletions cut 3 bases from V and 5 bases from J, with 10 bases between. The DNA for the CDR3 is TGCAGCGTTGAGGCCAGGGTGACTGAAGCTTTCTTT. It codes for CSVEARVTEAFF.

The V gene is TRBV6-1, the J gene TRBJ2-2, with D maybe TRBD1 (6 bases). The CDR3 sequence is 14 residues long. Per germline, CDR1 MNHNS and CDR2 SASEGT. Trimming shortened V by 6 bases and J by 1 base, and 9 bases separated the two germline ends. The CDR3 sequence: CASSRGGNTGELFF. CDR3 nucleotide sequence: TGTGCCAGCAGCCGAGGGGGGAACACCGGGGAGCTGTTTTTT.

This clone occurred once. This chain uses TRBV7-9 with TRBJ1-1, with TRBD1 as a possible D gene (5 bases). The CDR3 sequence is 16 residues long. V lost 3 bases and J lost 0, with 14 bases in between. Germline lookup yields CDR1 SEHNR and CDR2 FQNEAQ (reference sequence). CDR3 sequence: CASSLGLFRMNTEAFF. DNA of the CDR3: TGTGCCAGCAGCTTGGGACTATTCCGCATGAACACTGAAGCTTTCTTT.